Included here is one TCR beta chain sequence, with context. The sample belongs to a study of blood T cell repertoires in COVID-19. Study in general: Sites in the United States, Italy and Spain provided acute and convalescent COVID-19 samples.

The trim removed 6 bases at V and 9 bases at J, leaving 7 bases unmatched. The CDR3 covers 13 residues. Germline CDR1 and CDR2: MNHEY and SVGEGT. As originally analysed: From reference gene primer amplification, estimates of nucleated cell counts were derived. Profiled with immunoSEQ multiplex PCR; TCRdb holds only in-frame clones, not every one. V, J and clone size derive from that table, while D and trimming were established from the DNA sequence. The table records 150,000 to 200,000 clones, approximately 95% of them present only once. Seattle patient enrollment occurred during active infection, with longitudinal follow-up thereafter.

Sequenced: peripheral blood. This chain joins TRBV6-2 or TRBV6-3 and TRBJ2-1, with 8 bases lining up with TRBD2. The origin of this receptor is a woman in her sixties or seventies with COVID-19, enrolled during active disease. The CDR3 DNA follows: TGTGCCAGCAGGTACGGGGGGGTGACTGAGCAGTTCTTC. Translated, it gives CASRYGGVTEQFF.